The 30 T cell receptor beta chains in this list originate from one sample, sequenced in a study of T cells in Graves' hyperthyroidism and ophthalmopathy. The source material, RNA transcripts, was used to amplify TCR beta CDR3 regions. The HTBI primer set drove a first-round RT-PCR of the TCR CDR3. A single record per CDR3 protein comes from TCRdb applying MiXCR to the multiplex PCR reads. This table holds under 350,000 distinct CDR3 sequences, about 18% found once. Sequencing used blood. The receptors originated from a woman in her fifties or sixties with Graves' hyperthyroidism.

This clonotype was observed a few times. The genes are TRBV6-2 or TRBV6-3 and TRBJ2-3; no firm D call. V was pared by 7 bases and J by 2 bases, with 13 bases between. The CDR3 length is 14 residues. Per germline, CDR1 MNHEY and CDR2 SVGEGT. The CDR3: CASTVEAYTDTQYF. In DNA form, the CDR3 reads TGTGCCAGCACGGTGGAAGCTTACACAGATACGCAGTATTTT.

In this sample, this clonotype turned up many times. The chain combines TRBV5-1 with TRBJ1-4; tentatively, D is TRBD1 (5 bases). Germline V gene sequence: CDR1 SGHRS, CDR2 YFSETQ. Between the trimmed V and J ends, which lost 1 base and 0 bases, there was a span of 10 bases. The CDR3 loop spans 16 amino acids. The CDR3 loop is CASSLSGAATNEKLFF. Here the CDR3 DNA reads TGCGCCAGCAGCTTGTCCGGGGCCGCAACTAATGAAAAACTGTTTTTT.

V and J are TRBV29-1 and TRBJ1-5, with D unresolved. The V end lost 4 bases, the J end lost 3 bases, and 7 bases lay between the germline ends. CDR3 length: 12 residues. Germline CDR1 SQVTM, CDR2 ANQGSEA. The CDR3 DNA is TGCAGCGTTGGAGTGGACAATCAGCCCCAGCATTTT. This translates into CSVGVDNQPQHF.

Many counts were recorded for this clonotype. The chain joins TRBV28 to TRBJ1-5, with 9 bases aligning to TRBD1. With V trimmed by 6 bases and J by 6 bases, 12 bases remained unmatched. This CDR3 comprises 16 residues. Germline V gene lookup returns CDR1 MDHEN and CDR2 SYDVKM. The CDR3 here is CASSRSGTGRSQPQHF. The DNA for the CDR3 is TGTGCCAGCAGCCGATCCGGGACAGGGAGGAGTCAGCCCCAGCATTTT.

This clonotype was counted ten times or more. V gene TRBV25-1 combines with J gene TRBJ2-7; possible D gene TRBD1, 6 bases. CDR1 is MGHDK, CDR2 SYGVNS, per germline. V shed 5 bases and J shed 6 bases, with 14 bases lying between them. This CDR3 is built from 13 residues. CDR3 DNA: TGTGCCAGCAGTTTAAATACAGGGCGCGAGCAGTACTTC. Translation gives CASSLNTGREQYF.

This clonotype has more than one count but fewer than ten. The rearrangement uses TRBV4-2 and TRBJ1-1; D not certain. This CDR3 has 15 residues. Per the germline V gene, CDR1 is LGHNA and CDR2 is YNFKEQ. The V end was cut by 2 bases, the J end by 4 bases, with 14 bases between. In DNA, the CDR3 is TGTGCCAGCAGCCAAATTAAGGCTTTTAGCACTGAAGCTTTCTTT. This encodes CASSQIKAFSTEAFF.

This clonotype appeared many times. V usage is TRBV12-3 or TRBV12-4 and J usage is TRBJ1-2; D may be TRBD1 (5 bases). Trimming took off 6 bases at V and 4 bases at J, with 12 bases between the two ends. The CDR3 length is 13 residues. CDR3 sequence: CASSLGRGYGYTF. The CDR3 DNA reads TGTGCCAGCAGCTTGGGTAGGGGCTATGGCTACACCTTC.

This clonotype was recorded many times. V usage is TRBV27 and J usage is TRBJ2-5; possibly TRBD1 or TRBD2 for D (5 bases each). Trimming took off 5 bases at V and 9 bases at J, with 16 bases between the two ends. The length of the CDR3 is 13 residues. The germline gives CDR1 MNHEY, CDR2 SMNVEV (reference sequence). The CDR3 protein is CASSPPGVGAQYF. CDR3 bases: TGTGCCAGCAGTCCCCCCGGGGTGGGGGCCCAGTACTTC.

This clonotype was observed at least ten times. This chain uses TRBV3-1 with TRBJ2-7, with D unclear. Germline CDR1 reads LGHDT; CDR2 reads YNNKEL (reference sequence). V dropped 0 bases and J dropped 3 bases, with 9 bases sitting between them. The CDR3 is 14 residues long. In nucleotides, the CDR3 is TGTGCCAGCAGCCAAGAGGGCAGGAACTACGAGCAGTACTTC. It codes for CASSQEGRNYEQYF.

The chain joins TRBV7-8 to TRBJ2-5; possibly TRBD1 for D (5 bases). With 2 bases removed from V and 2 bases from J, the gap between germline ends came to 9 bases. CDR3 size: 14 residues. Per germline, CDR1 SGHVS and CDR2 FQNEAQ. CDR3 bases: TGTGCCAGCAGCTTATCGACAGATCAAGAGACCCAGTACTTC. Translated, it gives CASSLSTDQETQYF.

In this sample, this clonotype turned up a few times. The V gene is TRBV5-1, the J gene TRBJ2-1; D is ambiguous. This CDR3 has 14 residues. Trimming left V 0 bases short and J 8 bases short, with 12 bases between. Germline V lookup: CDR1 SGHRS, CDR2 YFSETQ. The CDR3 spells CASSLGWDVDEQFF. The CDR3 nucleotides are TGCGCCAGCAGCTTGGGCTGGGATGTGGATGAGCAGTTCTTC.

This chain connects TRBV2 to TRBJ1-2; 7 nucleotides align to TRBD1. CDR3 length equals 11 residues. The germline V gene encodes CDR1 SNHLY and CDR2 FYNNEI. V shed 11 bases, J shed 7 bases, and the junction held 7 bases outside the gene matches. Here the CDR3 reads CAGHRDSGYTF. In DNA form, the CDR3 reads TGTGCCGGACACAGGGACAGTGGCTACACCTTC.

This clonotype has just a few counts. V is TRBV29-1 and J is TRBJ2-5; possible D gene TRBD2, 5 bases. Germline assignment: CDR1 SQVTM and CDR2 ANQGSEA. The CDR3 extends over 13 amino acids. Trimming left V 0 bases short and J 2 bases short, with 7 bases between. The CDR3 reads CSVEERTQETQYF. DNA of the CDR3: TGCAGCGTTGAAGAGCGGACTCAAGAGACCCAGTACTTC.

In this sample, this clonotype turned up a few times. The chain combines TRBV20-1 with TRBJ1-4; 7 positions match TRBD1. V gave up 6 bases and J gave up 5 bases; unmatched junction bases: 6. CDR1 is DFQATT and CDR2 is SNEGSKA in the germline V gene (reference sequence). The length of the CDR3 is 13 residues. CDR3: CSAGNRGNEKLFF. The DNA of the CDR3 is TGCAGTGCCGGAAACAGGGGAAATGAAAAACTGTTTTTT.

This rearrangement joins TRBV5-5 to TRBJ2-5; TRBD2 matches at 11 bases. The CDR3 extends over 13 amino acids. Germline values: CDR1 SGHKS, CDR2 YYEKEE (reference sequence). V lost 8 bases to trimming and J lost 13 bases; unmatched junction nucleotides: 13. The CDR3 sequence: CASSSVTSGSRYF. CDR3 in DNA: TGTGCCAGTTCGTCCGTTACTAGCGGGAGTCGGTACTTC.

This clonotype was seen many times. The rearrangement uses TRBV10-1 and TRBJ2-7; 8 bases are shared with TRBD2. J lost 2 bases, V lost 2 bases, and 5 bases had no gene match. The CDR3 has 15 residues. Germline V gene lookup returns CDR1 WNHNN and CDR2 SYGVQD (reference sequence). CDR3 sequence reads: CASSEGGRPPYEQYF. The DNA for the CDR3 is TGCGCCAGCAGTGAGGGCGGGAGGCCTCCCTACGAGCAGTACTTC.

This chain uses TRBV20-1 with TRBJ2-1; 7 nucleotides align to TRBD2. V dropped 6 bases and J dropped 1; count of bases not matched to a gene: 0. Per the germline V gene, CDR1 is DFQATT and CDR2 is SNEGSKA (reference sequence). The CDR3 sequence is 12 residues long. The CDR3 nucleotides are TGCAGTGCGGGGGGGTCCTACAATGAGCAGTTCTTC. It codes for CSAGGSYNEQFF.

The gene calls are TRBV9 and TRBJ2-3, with a possible D match to TRBD2 (6 bases). This CDR3 region has 14 residues. Looked up from germline, CDR1 is SGDLS and CDR2 is YYNGEE. The germline V and J ends were trimmed by 4 bases and 6 bases, with 15 bases remaining between them. The CDR3 sequence is CASSQVSGDDTQYF. The CDR3 DNA sequence: TGTGCCAGCAGCCAAGTGTCGGGGGACGATACGCAGTATTTT.

This clonotype was seen more than once but under ten times. The chain carries TRBV6-1 and TRBJ2-3, with D tentatively TRBD1 (5 bases). CDR1 MNHNS and CDR2 SASEGT come from the germline V gene. CDR3 length: 14 residues. V lost 6 bases and J lost 6, with 16 bases in between. CDR3 DNA: TGTGCCAGCAGCCGTTGGGGCGTCGCGGATACGCAGTATTTT. It is translated as CASSRWGVADTQYF.

Comment on this clonotype: A much more abundant neighbour one base away suggests this may be a read error. The CDR3 sequence is CTSSEPSGDNQPQHF. The CDR3, as DNA: TGTACCAGCAGTGAACCGTCAGGGGACAATCAGCCCCAGCATTTT. The chain employs TRBV6-1 and TRBJ1-5; D may be TRBD1 (6 bases). The germline CDR1 and CDR2 sequences are MNHNS and SASEGT. This CDR3 spans 15 amino acids.

This clonotype has at least ten counts. The chain is built from TRBV2 and TRBJ2-5, with D hard to call. The CDR3 runs to 13 residues. The V gene's germline CDR1 is SNHLY and CDR2 FYNNEI. Trimming stripped 2 bases from V and 5 bases from J, with 9 bases between. This CDR3 reads CASSERSGETQYF. The CDR3 bases are TGTGCCAGCAGTGAAAGAAGTGGGGAGACCCAGTACTTC. Looking up the rest from reference TRBV2 and TRBJ2-5 gives the full variable domain: EPEVTQTPSHQVTQMGQEVILRCVPISNHLYFYWYRQILGQKVEFLVSFYNNEISEKSEIFDDQFSVERPDGSNFTLKIRSTKLEDSAMYFCASSERSGETQYFGPGTRLLVL.

This clonotype was counted many times. The rearrangement uses TRBV3-1 and TRBJ1-4; no firm D call. Germline lookup yields CDR1 LGHDT and CDR2 YNNKEL (reference sequence). CDR3 length equals 15 residues. Trimming cost V 0 bases and J 4 bases, with 9 bases left between them. The CDR3 DNA reads as TGTGCCAGCAGCCAAGAGGATGAATTTAATGAAAAACTGTTTTTT. Protein: CASSQEDEFNEKLFF.

At least ten counts were recorded for this clonotype. The rearrangement uses TRBV5-1 and TRBJ2-7; D tentatively fits TRBD1 or TRBD2 (6 bases each). CDR3 length: 15 residues. CDR1 is SGHRS, CDR2 YFSETQ, per germline. Trimming stripped 0 bases from V and 3 bases from J, with 13 bases between. The CDR3 protein is CASSLDGGGIYEQYF. The CDR3 nucleotides are TGCGCCAGCAGCTTGGATGGAGGGGGAATCTACGAGCAGTACTTC.

Note on this clonotype: This CDR3 is missing its conserved last phenylalanine or tryptophan, likely due to a read error. The chain employs TRBV2 and TRBJ1-6, with D unclear. The CDR3 is 15 residues long. Germline values: CDR1 SNHLY, CDR2 FYNNEI. The ends were cut back, 8 bases at V and 6 bases at J, with 17 bases in the middle. This chain's CDR3 is CASRRATSRNSPLHL. The CDR3 bases are TGTGCCAGCCGACGCGCTACATCCCGTAATTCACCCCTCCACCTT.

This clonotype has only a few counts. The chain combines TRBV12-3 or TRBV12-4 with TRBJ1-3; perhaps TRBD1 as D (6 bases). Deletions cut 3 bases from V and 8 bases from J, with 11 bases between. This CDR3 spans 13 amino acids. DNA for the CDR3: TGTGCCAGCAGTTTTAACAGGGTAGACACCATATATTTT. Amino acid sequence: CASSFNRVDTIYF.

This clonotype was counted ten times or more. This chain connects TRBV13 to TRBJ2-3; 8 nucleotides match TRBD1. The germline CDR1 and CDR2 sequences are PRHDT and FYEKMQ (reference sequence). The ends lost 5 bases at V and 2 bases at J; junction bases unmatched: 6. This CDR3 has 15 amino acids. The CDR3 region is CASSLRDRNTDTQYF. The CDR3 DNA sequence: TGTGCCAGCAGCCTACGGGACAGGAACACAGATACGCAGTATTTT. Full variable domain (rest looked up from reference TRBV13 and TRBJ2-3): AAGVIQSPRHLIKEKRETATLKCYPIPRHDTVYWYQQGPGQDPQFLISFYEKMQSDKGSIPDRFSAQQFSDYHSELNMSSLELGDSALYFCASSLRDRNTDTQYFGPGTRLTVL.

The J gene is TRBJ1-5, the V gene TRBV7-9; 7 bases agree with TRBD1. The CDR3 runs to 14 residues. Germline values: CDR1 SEHNR, CDR2 FQNEAQ (reference sequence). The J segment lost 6 bases and the V segment lost 4 bases, leaving 6 bases of the junction unmatched. As DNA, the CDR3 is TGTGCCAGCAGCTCCGAGGGGGCAGGTCAGCCCCAGCATTTT. Translation gives CASSSEGAGQPQHF.

This clonotype was observed at least ten times. This chain links TRBV20-1 with TRBJ2-3; possibly TRBD2 for D (6 bases). The V end was cut by 0 bases, the J end by 2 bases, with 15 bases between. CDR3 length: 16 amino acids. Germline lookup yields CDR1 DFQATT and CDR2 SNEGSKA (reference sequence). CDR3 in amino acids: CSARDKIAANTDTQYF. The CDR3 DNA reads TGCAGTGCTAGAGATAAAATAGCGGCAAACACAGATACGCAGTATTTT.

The chain combines TRBV20-1 with TRBJ2-7; 10 bases line up with TRBD2. Germline assignment: CDR1 DFQATT and CDR2 SNEGSKA (reference sequence). V lost 0 bases and J lost 2; bases outside the gene matches: 10. The CDR3 runs 17 residues. The CDR3 reads CSAREPRASGRTYEQYF. DNA for the CDR3: TGCAGTGCTAGAGAGCCCCGCGCTAGCGGGAGAACCTACGAGCAGTACTTC.

V usage is TRBV27 and J usage is TRBJ1-6; possibly TRBD1 for D (5 bases). Between the trimmed V and J ends, which lost 4 bases and 0 bases, there was a span of 13 bases. The germline V gene has CDR1 MNHEY and CDR2 SMNVEV (reference sequence). The CDR3 has 17 residues. CDR3: CASSSRLGLSYNSPLHF. Here the CDR3 DNA reads TGTGCCAGCAGTTCCAGACTGGGACTCTCCTATAATTCACCCCTCCACTTT.